This T cell receptor (beta chain) comes out of a study of T cell responses to AZD1222 COVID-19 vaccine. Findings of the study overall: Baseline testing showed seropositivity in only five to seven AZD1222 recipients. The repertoires were collected only after the peak T cell response. White British ancestry dominated among donors, who included more females, and clonal diversity was possibly underestimated.

The V gene's germline CDR1 is SGHRS and CDR2 YFSETQ. The CDR3 is 14 amino acids. V was pared by 4 bases and J by 5 bases, with 16 bases between. Sequenced by immunoSEQ multiplex PCR; TCRdb stores in-frame clones only, minus some. The sample contains more than 110,000 clones, 80% to 95% of which appear only once. A remark on this clone: No antigen is known for it.

Sequencing used peripheral blood, obtained on day 0 of AZD1222 vaccination. The rearrangement uses TRBV5-1 and TRBJ2-7; D perhaps matches TRBD2 (6 bases). The origin of this receptor is an adult in good health. This CDR3 is CASSPMGRKDEQYF. The CDR3 DNA sequence: TGCGCCAGCAGCCCCATGGGGAGGAAGGACGAGCAGTACTTC.